This TCR beta chain was recovered during a study of cytomegalovirus exposure and HLA in healthy donors. Study-wide points: The analysis excluded some indistinguishable V segments, including TRBV6-2 and TRBV6-3. Being productive about 90% or about 30% of the time was typical of most TCR beta V segments in an earlier analysis.

The study ran its PCR with 60 Vbeta and 13 Jbeta primers. The table came from immunoSEQ multiplex PCR; TCRdb's copy has only in-frame clones and leaves some out. The repertoire holds 100,000 to 150,000 clones, with around 83% as singletons. About this clone: The antigen remains undetermined.

In nominal health when sampled, donors likely had unrecorded immune exposures nonetheless. V was pared by 4 bases and J by 9 bases, with 5 bases of the junction left unmatched. Germline V gives CDR1 SGHRS, CDR2 YFSETQ. CDR3 length: 13 residues. V and J are TRBV5-1 and TRBJ2-1, with 9 positions matching TRBD1. The clonotype was recovered from a woman aged 18-30 years in good health and CMV-seropositive. Sequences were obtained from PBMCs. CDR3: CASSMGQGGEQFF. The CDR3 nucleotides read TGCGCCAGCAGCATGGGACAGGGAGGTGAGCAGTTCTTC.